The clone carrying this TCR beta chain was observed a handful of times. The data belong to a study of T cell repertoires in cytomegalovirus infection. One entry per CDR3 protein, called by TCRdb with MiXCR from the reads. The table includes some 700,000 distinct CDR3 sequences, about 40% detected once. V lost 4 bases, J lost 1 base, and 11 bases stayed unmatched. Germline loops: CDR1 SGHRS, CDR2 YFSETQ. The CDR3 extends over 18 amino acids. V usage is TRBV5-1 and J usage is TRBJ2-6; the match to TRBD1 covers 7 bases. This TCR derives from a human donor in good health (CMV status not recorded). Some clones in this sample may be carry-over from other donors' samples. Sequenced sample: PBMCs. The CDR3 DNA is TGCGCCAGCAGCCCAGGACAGGCCCTTAGGTCTGGGGCCAACGTCCTGACTTTC. Residues: CASSPGQALRSGANVLTF.